These T cell receptor beta chains were read from a single sample in a study of vaccination and CD4 T cells after COVID-19. These receptors' targets are unknown. MiXCR, applied by TCRdb to the PCR reads, yields one record per CDR3 protein. In the table there are more than 2,500 distinct CDR3 sequences, about 30% of which are singletons. The source was CD4+ T cells from blood, cultured in vitro, collected after SARS-CoV-2 vaccination. These receptor sequences come from a human donor who had recovered from COVID-19. Both conserved end residues are part of each CDR3. A D gene is named only where the DNA matches it firmly. Rows give clone size only sometimes, using once, few, many, or a class for an expanded clone.

cdr3_nt cdr3_aa j_call v_call clone_size d_call
TGTGCCAGCAGTCCCTCCACGGCAAGTATCGGTGTATACGAGCAGTACTTC CASSPSTASIGVYEQYF TRBJ2-7 TRBV28 medium-sized -
TGCAGTGCTAGAGAACTCTCTGGAAACACCATATATTTT CSARELSGNTIYF TRBJ1-3 TRBV20-1 few -
TGTGCCAGCAGCGAACATGGTCCCCAAGAGACCCAGTACTTC CASSEHGPQETQYF TRBJ2-5 TRBV6-2/TRBV6-3 many -
TGCAGTGCTAGAGATCGAGCCGGCTACACCTTC CSARDRAGYTF TRBJ1-2 TRBV20-1 many -
TGTGCCAGCAGGGCCGGGACAGTGGTCTACGAGCAGTACTTC CASRAGTVVYEQYF TRBJ2-7 TRBV6-1 medium-sized TRBD1
TGCGCCAGCAGCCAAGATCCTAGTGGGTTGGAGCAGTACTTC CASSQDPSGLEQYF TRBJ2-7 TRBV4-1 few -
TGCAGTGTGGACAGGGGAAGCAATCAGCCCCAGCATTTT CSVDRGSNQPQHF TRBJ1-5 TRBV20-1 medium-sized TRBD1
TGTGCCAGCAGCAATGCTAGGGGGCGGGCCAGGACTGAAGCTTTCTTT CASSNARGRARTEAFF TRBJ1-1 TRBV12-3/TRBV12-4 few TRBD1
TGTGCCATCAGTAAGGGGTCCAACTCCTACGAGCAGTACTTC CAISKGSNSYEQYF TRBJ2-7 TRBV10-3 medium-sized -
TGCAGTGCCCCCAGGCCGGACGCGGGGGGGCAGTTCTTC CSAPRPDAGGQFF TRBJ2-1 TRBV20-1 - TRBD2
TGTGCCAGCAGCAGGGACTTCTATGGCTACACCTTC CASSRDFYGYTF TRBJ1-2 TRBV6-1 medium-sized -
TGTGCCAGCAGCCCCCTCCCTCGGTGGGGATATGGCTACACCTTC CASSPLPRWGYGYTF TRBJ1-2 TRBV7-9 medium-sized -
TGTGCCAGCAGTTCGACCGGGACAGGGACCCCCTACGAGCAGTACTTC CASSSTGTGTPYEQYF TRBJ2-7 TRBV28 few TRBD1
TGCAGTGCCGTGGGGGGCGGGTATGGCTACACCTTC CSAVGGGYGYTF TRBJ1-2 TRBV20-1 - -
TGTGCCAGCAGCGCGTTCACAGATACGCAGTATTTT CASSAFTDTQYF TRBJ2-3 TRBV7-2 - -
TGTGCCAGCAGTTTAGGGAACCCGGCGAGTCAGCCCCAGCATTTT CASSLGNPASQPQHF TRBJ1-5 TRBV27 - -
TGTGCCAGCAGCTTAGCCTATGGCTCCTACAATGAGCAGTTCTTC CASSLAYGSYNEQFF TRBJ2-1 TRBV7-2 medium-sized -
TGTGCCAGCAGCCCTGACGGGTACTATGGCTACACCTTC CASSPDGYYGYTF TRBJ1-2 TRBV7-9 few -
TGTGCCAGCAGCTCCCACCTGGGCATCGAGCAGTTCTTC CASSSHLGIEQFF TRBJ2-1 TRBV7-3 many -
TGTGCCAGCAGCCCCCCCCGGGACAGAAAAAACAATGAGCAGTTCTTC CASSPPRDRKNNEQFF TRBJ2-1 TRBV7-9 - TRBD1
TGCGCCAGCAGTGACAGGGCGTGCGATGAGCAGTTCTTC CASSDRACDEQFF TRBJ2-1 TRBV10-1 - -
TGCAGTGCTACCGAGCCCTCCTACAATGAGCAGTTCTTC CSATEPSYNEQFF TRBJ2-1 TRBV20-1 - -
TGTGCCAGCAGTTTTCTGCATTCAGATACGCAGTATTTT CASSFLHSDTQYF TRBJ2-3 TRBV12-3/TRBV12-4 - -